The 21 T cell receptor beta chains presented below share a single source sample, sequenced in a study of CD8 T cells in Susac syndrome. After extraction with the RNeasy kit, about 0.45 to 1 ug of the RNA was reverse transcribed using random hexamers. TCRdb re-called the immunoSEQ multiplex PCR reads through MiXCR, storing one row per CDR3 protein. The sample holds roughly 130,000 distinct CDR3 sequences, around 94% seen once. Sequencing input: CD4+ T cells from PBMCs. The receptor source for this set is a human donor with multiple sclerosis.

The chain is built from TRBV2 and TRBJ1-1; no definite D call. Per germline, CDR1 SNHLY and CDR2 FYNNEI. The CDR3 length is 13 residues. With 2 bases removed from V and 1 base from J, the gap between germline ends came to 5 bases. CDR3 DNA: TGTGCCAGCAGTGAACAGGAGAACACTGAAGCTTTCTTT. This gives the protein CASSEQENTEAFF.

The rearrangement links TRBV4-3 to TRBJ1-2, with D possibly TRBD1 on 5 matching bases. Trimming took off 4 bases at V and 2 bases at J, with 14 bases between the two ends. Germline V CDR1 and CDR2: LGHNA, YSLEER. This CDR3 has 15 amino acids. This chain's CDR3 is CASSPSGRENYGYTF. CDR3 coding DNA: TGCGCCAGCAGCCCATCAGGGAGAGAGAACTATGGCTACACCTTC.

This chain joins TRBV5-1 and TRBJ2-7; 11 nucleotides align to TRBD1. The J segment lost 3 bases and the V segment lost 3 bases, leaving 5 bases of the junction unmatched. Germline V gene data show CDR1 as SGHRS and CDR2 as YFSETQ. This CDR3 region has 15 residues. For the CDR3, the DNA is TGCGCCAGCAGCTGGCGGGACAGGGGGGGCTACGAGCAGTACTTC. Encoded protein: CASSWRDRGGYEQYF.

The chain has TRBV6-2 or TRBV6-3 and TRBJ2-4; possible D gene TRBD1, 5 bases. V was shortened by 6 bases and J by 0 bases, with 9 bases between the two germline ends. In germline, CDR1 is MNHEY, CDR2 SVGEGT. The CDR3 covers 14 residues. Written as DNA, the CDR3 is TGTGCCAGCAGACCAAGGGGAGCCAAAAACATTCAGTACTTC. Encoded protein: CASRPRGAKNIQYF.

The J gene is TRBJ2-6, the V gene TRBV6-5, with TRBD1 as a possible D gene (6 bases). The CDR3 spans 15 residues. The ends were cut back, 6 bases at V and 1 base at J, with 10 bases in the middle. Per germline, CDR1 MNHEY and CDR2 SVGAGI. The CDR3 region is CASRRTASGANVLTF. The DNA of the CDR3 is TGTGCCAGCAGACGGACAGCTTCTGGGGCCAACGTCCTGACTTTC.

This chain connects TRBV4-2 to TRBJ2-2, with a tentative D call TRBD2 (6 bases). The V end lost 1 base, the J end lost 4 bases, and 16 bases lay between the germline ends. Germline-derived CDR1 and CDR2 are LGHNA and YNFKEQ. The CDR3 totals 17 residues. The CDR3 reads CASSQGGTTAGTGELFF. CDR3 nucleotides: TGTGCCAGCAGCCAAGGCGGGACCACCGCCGGCACCGGGGAGCTGTTTTTT.

The rearrangement uses TRBV6-1 and TRBJ1-4; D is unclear. V gave up 5 bases and J gave up 7 bases, with 29 bases separating them. Looked up from germline, CDR1 is MNHNS and CDR2 is SASEGT. The CDR3 has 19 amino acids. The CDR3, as DNA: TGTGCCAGCAGTCCCACGGACCGGTTCCTTCGGGCAATCGGTGAAAAACTGTTTTTT. Residues: CASSPTDRFLRAIGEKLFF.

The chain combines TRBV10-1 with TRBJ2-2; TRBD1 might be the D (5 bases). Germline V lookup: CDR1 WNHNN, CDR2 SYGVQD (reference sequence). V was trimmed by 5 bases and J by 0 bases, leaving 19 bases between them. CDR3 length: 18 residues. CDR3 DNA: TGCGCCAGCAGTCCTACAGTGGGGCCCTCCTCGAACACCGGGGAGCTGTTTTTT. Its protein is CASSPTVGPSSNTGELFF.

The chain has TRBV27 and TRBJ1-1; D is unclear. Trimming removed 6 bases at V and 2 bases at J, with 7 bases between. In germline, CDR1 is MNHEY, CDR2 SMNVEV (reference sequence). CDR3 size: 12 residues. CDR3 residues: CASRSVNTEAFF. The CDR3, as DNA: TGTGCCAGCAGATCCGTAAACACTGAAGCTTTCTTT.

The chain employs TRBV20-1 and TRBJ2-7, with TRBD2 matching over 16 bases. CDR1 and CDR2 from the germline V gene are DFQATT and SNEGSKA (reference sequence). This CDR3 is built from 16 residues. The V and J ends lost 4 bases and 1 base, in that order; junction bases with no gene match: 4. CDR3 in amino acids: CSATGTSGRGSYEQYF. The CDR3 DNA is TGCAGTGCTACCGGGACTAGCGGGAGGGGGTCCTACGAGCAGTACTTC.

V usage is TRBV19 and J usage is TRBJ2-7; D is undetermined. The CDR3 runs to 15 residues. From germline, CDR1 is LNHDA and CDR2 SQIVND (reference sequence). V lost 4 bases to trimming and J lost 5 bases, with 18 bases between them. CDR3 in amino acids: CASSSDPSRPDEQYF. The CDR3 DNA sequence: TGTGCCAGTAGTAGCGACCCTAGTCGCCCGGACGAGCAGTACTTC.

This chain connects TRBV27 to TRBJ1-4, with D perhaps TRBD1 (6 bases). The CDR3 spans 13 residues. Germline loops: CDR1 MNHEY, CDR2 SMNVEV (reference sequence). The V gene lost 8 bases and the J gene lost 4 bases, with 11 bases spanning the gap. CDR3 sequence (DNA): TGTGCCAGCGGCGACAGGTTTAATGAAAAACTGTTTTTT. This codes for CASGDRFNEKLFF.

This chain joins TRBV30 and TRBJ1-5; 7 bases match TRBD1. V dropped 2 bases and J dropped 6; count of bases not matched to a gene: 10. The CDR3 runs 15 residues. Germline V gene lookup returns CDR1 GTSNPN and CDR2 SVGIG (reference sequence). This CDR3 reads CAWSRTPSGGQPQHF. CDR3 coding DNA: TGTGCCTGGAGTAGGACTCCGTCAGGGGGTCAGCCCCAGCATTTT.

The chain joins TRBV4-1 to TRBJ2-1; D uncertain. In germline, CDR1 is MGHRA, CDR2 YSYEKL. V was pared by 1 base and J by 6 bases, with 7 bases between. The CDR3 sequence is 13 residues long. The CDR3 region has the DNA TGCGCCAGCAGCCAAGCTGCCTCCAATGAGCAGTTCTTC. As protein: CASSQAASNEQFF.

This chain joins TRBV24-1 and TRBJ1-2, with D unresolved. CDR3 length: 14 residues. Germline loops: CDR1 KGHDR, CDR2 SFDVKD. Trimming took 4 bases from V and 2 from J, leaving 10 bases between them. As DNA, the CDR3 is TGTGCCACCAGTGACCCAGGAAAAAACTATGGCTACACCTTC. Translating it yields CATSDPGKNYGYTF.

V gene TRBV3-1 combines with J gene TRBJ1-1; D unclear. Germline assignment: CDR1 LGHDT and CDR2 YNNKEL (reference sequence). This CDR3 is 13 amino acids long. Trimming pared 2 bases from V and 1 base from J, leaving 5 bases between. Here the CDR3 reads CASSQMGNTEAFF. DNA of the CDR3: TGTGCCAGCAGCCAAATGGGGAACACTGAAGCTTTCTTT.

This chain uses TRBV2 with TRBJ2-6; D ambiguous. V lost 3 bases, J lost 0 bases, and 6 bases lay in between. The CDR3 spans 15 residues. Germline CDR1 SNHLY, CDR2 FYNNEI. CDR3: CASSEQSSGANVLTF. Written as DNA, the CDR3 is TGTGCCAGCAGTGAGCAGAGCTCTGGGGCCAACGTCCTGACTTTC. The whole variable domain, remainder taken from reference TRBV2 and TRBJ2-6, is EPEVTQTPSHQVTQMGQEVILRCVPISNHLYFYWYRQILGQKVEFLVSFYNNEISEKSEIFDDQFSVERPDGSNFTLKIRSTKLEDSAMYFCASSEQSSGANVLTFGAGSRLTVL.

V and J are TRBV7-9 and TRBJ1-5, with D perhaps TRBD1 (5 bases). The CDR3 loop spans 15 amino acids. CDR1 SEHNR and CDR2 FQNEAQ come from the germline V gene (reference sequence). V was pared by 0 bases and J by 4 bases, with 10 bases between. As DNA, the CDR3 is TGTGCCAGCAGCTTAGCAGAAACAGGAAATCAGCCCCAGCATTTT. Its translation is CASSLAETGNQPQHF.

This clonotype was seen once. The chain is built from TRBV21-1 and TRBJ1-1; the tabulated D call, TRBD1, remains unverified against the DNA. TRBV21-1 counts as a pseudogene. The CDR3 is 14 amino acids. CDR3 in amino acids: CASSGGDMNTEAFF. The CDR3 DNA reads as TGTGCCAGCAGCGGGGGAGACATGAACACTGAAGCTTTCTTT.

V gene TRBV25-1 combines with J gene TRBJ1-6; 12 bases line up with TRBD1. The V gene's germline CDR1 is MGHDK and CDR2 SYGVNS. The CDR3 runs to 15 residues. The V gene end was trimmed by 4 bases and the J gene end by 9 bases; junction bases not matched to a gene: 4. The CDR3: CASSGRDRGRSPLHF. The CDR3 DNA sequence: TGTGCCAGCAGTGGCCGGGACAGGGGGCGTTCACCCCTCCACTTT.

V and J are TRBV12-3 or TRBV12-4 and TRBJ2-5, with 15 nucleotides matching TRBD2. V shed 3 bases, J shed 5 bases, and the junction held 4 bases outside the gene matches. CDR3 length equals 16 residues. CDR3 sequence (DNA): TGTGCCAGCAGTTTCGGACTAGCGGGGGGGCTCGAGACCCAGTACTTC. Its translation is CASSFGLAGGLETQYF.